A selection of T cell receptor beta chains follows, all from one sample in a study of cytomegalovirus exposure and HLA in healthy donors. TCRdb keeps only in-frame clones here, not all; method: immunoSEQ multiplex PCR. The sample holds under 200,000 clones, more than 60% seen once. Source material: PBMCs. The receptors come from a male donor in good health and CMV-seronegative. The CDR3 runs from the conserved cysteine through the conserved F or W. The order of the fields is V gene, D gene, J gene, clone size, CDR3 DNA, CDR3 protein. The D gene is left open where the match is weak. For some rows the clone size is stated as once, few or many, or as a class when expanded; others skip it.

v_gene: TRBV6-1; d_gene: NA; j_gene: TRBJ2-7; abundance: NA; CDR3nt: TGTGCCAGCAGTCCTCGCGTCTCCTACGAGCAGTACTTC; CDR3aa: CASSPRVSYEQYF
v_gene: TRBV7-7; d_gene: TRBD1; j_gene: TRBJ2-1; abundance: NA; CDR3nt: TGTGCCAGCAGCCCCCGGGTTACGGGACAGGCTAATGAGCAGTTCTTC; CDR3aa: CASSPRVTGQANEQFF
v_gene: TRBV27; d_gene: TRBD2; j_gene: TRBJ2-7; abundance: few; CDR3nt: TGTGCCAGCAGTCCTGTACGGGGGGCCTACGAGCAGTACTTC; CDR3aa: CASSPVRGAYEQYF
v_gene: TRBV29-1; d_gene: NA; j_gene: TRBJ2-7; abundance: NA; CDR3nt: TGCAGCGTTTCCTTAGTCTACGAGCAGTACTTC; CDR3aa: CSVSLVYEQYF
v_gene: TRBV29-1; d_gene: NA; j_gene: TRBJ1-1; abundance: NA; CDR3nt: TGCAGCGTTGACCGGGGGAACACTGAAGCTTTCTTT; CDR3aa: CSVDRGNTEAFF
v_gene: TRBV6-5; d_gene: TRBD1; j_gene: TRBJ2-7; abundance: NA; CDR3nt: TGTGCCAGCAGTTACGGGACAGCAACCTACGAGCAGTACTTC; CDR3aa: CASSYGTATYEQYF
v_gene: TRBV4-1; d_gene: TRBD1; j_gene: TRBJ1-6; abundance: NA; CDR3nt: TGCGCCAGCAGCCAAGGAATGACAGGGCATAATTCACCCCTCCACTTT; CDR3aa: CASSQGMTGHNSPLHF
v_gene: TRBV5-4; d_gene: NA; j_gene: TRBJ1-1; abundance: few; CDR3nt: TGTGCCAGCAGCTTGATCGGGATAGAAGAAGCTTTCTTT; CDR3aa: CASSLIGIEEAFF
v_gene: TRBV7-3; d_gene: NA; j_gene: TRBJ1-2; abundance: NA; CDR3nt: TGTGCCAGCAGACCGACGGCGGGAGCTAACTATGGCTACACCTTC; CDR3aa: CASRPTAGANYGYTF
v_gene: TRBV7-8; d_gene: TRBD1; j_gene: TRBJ1-1; abundance: NA; CDR3nt: TGTGCCAGCAGCCCCGCCGGGGACAGGAATACCCAGGAAGCTTTCTTT; CDR3aa: CASSPAGDRNTQEAFF
v_gene: TRBV6-1; d_gene: NA; j_gene: TRBJ2-1; abundance: NA; CDR3nt: TGTGCCAGCAGTTTGGAGCATTCCTCCTACAATGAGCAGTTCTTC; CDR3aa: CASSLEHSSYNEQFF
v_gene: TRBV7-9; d_gene: NA; j_gene: TRBJ2-2; abundance: NA; CDR3nt: TGTGCCAGCAGCCGATCAACAGGGAGTGGCACCGGGGAGCTGTTTTTT; CDR3aa: CASSRSTGSGTGELFF
v_gene: TRBV11-2; d_gene: NA; j_gene: TRBJ2-1; abundance: NA; CDR3nt: TGTGCCAGCAGCTTAGAGTCACTAGCCGATGAGCAGTTCTTC; CDR3aa: CASSLESLADEQFF
v_gene: TRBV20-1; d_gene: TRBD1; j_gene: TRBJ1-1; abundance: NA; CDR3nt: TGCAGTGCTACGACAGGGGTTGAAGCTTTCTTT; CDR3aa: CSATTGVEAFF
v_gene: TRBV5-1; d_gene: NA; j_gene: TRBJ2-3; abundance: NA; CDR3nt: TGCGCCAGCACCGCGAGCGCAGGGTCCTTAGCTGGTACGCAGTATTTT; CDR3aa: CASTASAGSLAGTQYF
v_gene: TRBV19; d_gene: NA; j_gene: TRBJ1-1; abundance: NA; CDR3nt: TGTGCCAGTAAAGTAGAGGGATTAACTGAAGCTTTCTTT; CDR3aa: CASKVEGLTEAFF
v_gene: TRBV18; d_gene: TRBD1; j_gene: TRBJ1-1; abundance: NA; CDR3nt: TGTGCCAGCTCACCCCTGCAGGGGGCGCGATTGGACACTGAAGCTTTCTTT; CDR3aa: CASSPLQGARLDTEAFF
v_gene: TRBV7-9; d_gene: NA; j_gene: TRBJ1-5; abundance: NA; CDR3nt: TGTGCCAGCAGCTTAGGACAGAATCAGCCCCAGCATTTT; CDR3aa: CASSLGQNQPQHF
v_gene: TRBV6-1; d_gene: NA; j_gene: TRBJ2-7; abundance: NA; CDR3nt: TGTGCCAGCAGAATTAGACAGTCCTACGAGCAGTACTTC; CDR3aa: CASRIRQSYEQYF
v_gene: TRBV5-1; d_gene: TRBD2; j_gene: TRBJ2-2; abundance: NA; CDR3nt: TGCGCCAGCAGCTGGGCCGGGACTAGGGGCACCGGGGAGCTGTTTTTT; CDR3aa: CASSWAGTRGTGELFF
v_gene: TRBV7-6; d_gene: NA; j_gene: TRBJ1-1; abundance: NA; CDR3nt: TGTGCCAGCAGCCCCGACCCCCCCGGGACACAACGGCCGGGCGCTGAAGCTTTCTTT; CDR3aa: CASSPDPPGTQRPGAEAFF
v_gene: TRBV18; d_gene: NA; j_gene: TRBJ1-1; abundance: NA; CDR3nt: TGTGCCAGCTCACAGACAGAGAACACTGAAGCTTTCTTT; CDR3aa: CASSQTENTEAFF
v_gene: TRBV7-3; d_gene: TRBD1; j_gene: TRBJ2-3; abundance: NA; CDR3nt: TGTGCCAGCAGCTTGGGACAGGGAACGCAGTATTTT; CDR3aa: CASSLGQGTQYF
v_gene: TRBV30; d_gene: NA; j_gene: TRBJ2-6; abundance: NA; CDR3nt: TGTGCCTGGAGTGTGCAGGGCCTCTCTGGGGCCAACGTCCTGACTTTC; CDR3aa: CAWSVQGLSGANVLTF
v_gene: TRBV6-1; d_gene: TRBD1; j_gene: TRBJ2-7; abundance: few; CDR3nt: TGTGCCAGCAGTGTGGACAGGGGAACCTACGAGCAGTACTTC; CDR3aa: CASSVDRGTYEQYF
v_gene: TRBV19; d_gene: NA; j_gene: TRBJ1-5; abundance: NA; CDR3nt: TGTGCCAGTAGTGGAGCGATGGGCAATCAGCCCCAGCATTTT; CDR3aa: CASSGAMGNQPQHF
v_gene: TRBV27; d_gene: NA; j_gene: TRBJ2-5; abundance: few; CDR3nt: TGTGCCAGCAGCAAAACAGGGATCCCCCAAGAGACCCAGTACTTC; CDR3aa: CASSKTGIPQETQYF
v_gene: TRBV4-1; d_gene: TRBD2; j_gene: TRBJ2-3; abundance: NA; CDR3nt: TGCGCCAGCAGCCAAGACCCCAGCAGCGGGGGACCACTAGGGAATACGCAGTATTTT; CDR3aa: CASSQDPSSGGPLGNTQYF
v_gene: TRBV15; d_gene: NA; j_gene: TRBJ2-7; abundance: NA; CDR3nt: TGTGCCACCAGCAGAGTATCAGGAAGAAACCCTCCCTACGAGCAGTACTTC; CDR3aa: CATSRVSGRNPPYEQYF
v_gene: TRBV10-2; d_gene: NA; j_gene: TRBJ2-1; abundance: NA; CDR3nt: TGCGCCAGCAGTGAGTACGGCGGGACGCCCTACAATGAGCAGTTCTTC; CDR3aa: CASSEYGGTPYNEQFF
v_gene: TRBV19; d_gene: TRBD1; j_gene: TRBJ2-7; abundance: NA; CDR3nt: TGTGCCAGTAGGGACAGGGTTTACGAGCAGTACTTC; CDR3aa: CASRDRVYEQYF
v_gene: TRBV27; d_gene: NA; j_gene: TRBJ2-7; abundance: NA; CDR3nt: TGTGCCAGCAGTTTATCGATCGGCGGCTACGAGCAGTACTTC; CDR3aa: CASSLSIGGYEQYF
v_gene: TRBV7-3; d_gene: NA; j_gene: TRBJ1-2; abundance: NA; CDR3nt: TGTGCCAGCAGCTCACCGGGACTGGCAAGTCGCTACACCTTC; CDR3aa: CASSSPGLASRYTF
v_gene: TRBV6-6; d_gene: NA; j_gene: TRBJ2-7; abundance: NA; CDR3nt: TGTGCCAGCAGTTACTCCACCCTCGGGTCGGTCTACGAGCAGTACTTC; CDR3aa: CASSYSTLGSVYEQYF